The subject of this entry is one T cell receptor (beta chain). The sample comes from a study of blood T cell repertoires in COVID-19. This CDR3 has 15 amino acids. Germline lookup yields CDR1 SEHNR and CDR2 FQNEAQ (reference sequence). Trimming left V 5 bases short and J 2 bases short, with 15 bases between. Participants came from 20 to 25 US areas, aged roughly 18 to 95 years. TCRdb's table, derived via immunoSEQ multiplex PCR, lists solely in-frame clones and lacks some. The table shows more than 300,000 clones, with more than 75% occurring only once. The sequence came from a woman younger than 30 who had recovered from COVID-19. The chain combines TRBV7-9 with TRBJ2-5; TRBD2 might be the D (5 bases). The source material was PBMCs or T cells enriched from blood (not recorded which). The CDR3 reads CASSPSAGRQETQYF. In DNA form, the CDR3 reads TGTGCCAGCAGCCCGTCGGCGGGCCGTCAAGAGACCCAGTACTTC.